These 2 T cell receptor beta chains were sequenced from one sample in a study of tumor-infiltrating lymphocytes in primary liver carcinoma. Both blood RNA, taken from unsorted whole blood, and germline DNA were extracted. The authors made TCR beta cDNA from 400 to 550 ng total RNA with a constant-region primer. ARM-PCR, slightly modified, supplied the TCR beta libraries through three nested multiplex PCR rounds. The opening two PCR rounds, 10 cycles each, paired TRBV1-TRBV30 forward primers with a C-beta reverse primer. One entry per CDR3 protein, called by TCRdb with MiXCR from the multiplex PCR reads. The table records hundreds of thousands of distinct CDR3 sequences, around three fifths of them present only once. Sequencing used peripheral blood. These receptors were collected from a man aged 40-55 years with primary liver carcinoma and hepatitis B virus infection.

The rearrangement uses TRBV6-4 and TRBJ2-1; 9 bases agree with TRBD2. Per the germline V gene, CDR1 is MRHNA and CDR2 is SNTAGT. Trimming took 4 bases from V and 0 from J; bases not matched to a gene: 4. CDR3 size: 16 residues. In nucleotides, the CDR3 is TGTGCCAGCAGTGCTAGCGGGGCGAGCTCCTACAATGAGCAGTTCTTC. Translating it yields CASSASGASSYNEQFF.

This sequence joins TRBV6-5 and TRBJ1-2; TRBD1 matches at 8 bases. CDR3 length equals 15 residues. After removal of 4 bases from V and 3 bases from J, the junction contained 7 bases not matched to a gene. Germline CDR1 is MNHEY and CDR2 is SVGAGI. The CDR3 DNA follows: TGTGCCAGCAGTTTCACCCAGGACAGGGACTATGGCTACACCTTC. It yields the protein CASSFTQDRDYGYTF.